This T cell receptor (beta chain) emerged from a study of control samples from healthy donors and cancer patients. The trim removed 3 bases at V and 7 bases at J, leaving 5 bases unmatched. Germline V gives CDR1 MNHEY, CDR2 SMNVEV (reference sequence). The CDR3 is made up of 13 amino acids. This clone came up once. Profiling relied on immunoSEQ multiplex PCR, and the TCRdb table lists in-frame clones only, not all of them. The table shows about 89,000 clones, with approximately 86% occurring only once. This receptor was obtained from a young man in good health. This chain joins TRBV27 and TRBJ1-1, with 7 bases lining up with TRBD1. Sequencing was carried out using blood. As DNA, the CDR3 is TGTGCCAGCAGTTTTGACAGGGAGGTTGAAGCTTTCTTT. Its protein is CASSFDREVEAFF.